Listed here are 29 T cell receptor beta chains from one sample, sequenced in a study of blood T cell repertoires in COVID-19 (dated by TCRdb to the early 2020s). The library came from the immunoSEQ multiplex PCR assay. What TCRdb holds here is the immuneACCESS table cut down to in-frame rearrangements. Part of the clones is not present; checked against another copy, under half of the missing clones reflect an unresolved V gene, and the others are unexplained. This sample comprises tens of thousands of clones, about 88% of them detected only once. The ten most abundant clones make up roughly 12% of the sample. Sample: peripheral blood. The receptor set was obtained from a man aged 70 or older with active or convalescent COVID-19.

The chain has TRBV7-9 and TRBJ1-1, with D possibly TRBD1 on 5 matching bases. This CDR3 has 15 residues. CDR1 and CDR2 from the germline V gene are SEHNR and FQNEAQ (reference sequence). The V and J ends lost 1 base and 7 bases respectively, with 16 bases between them. CDR3 DNA sequence: TGTGCCAGCAGCTTAGGACAGCCTGGGGGGGTTGAAGCTTTCTTT. Protein product: CASSLGQPGGVEAFF.

This clone was observed a few times. This chain links TRBV15 with TRBJ2-7; D is perhaps TRBD1 (6 bases). The germline CDR1 and CDR2 sequences are LNHNV and YYDKDF (reference sequence). The CDR3 is 15 residues long. The V and J ends lost 0 bases and 5 bases respectively, with 14 bases between them. CDR3 nucleotide sequence: TGTGCCACCAGCAGAGATTGGCAGGGGTCCCACGAGCAGTACTTC. Residues: CATSRDWQGSHEQYF.

The chain links TRBV10-1 to TRBJ2-7; TRBD1 agrees at 7 bases. This CDR3 is 13 amino acids long. Germline CDR1 reads WNHNN; CDR2 reads SYGVQD (reference sequence). Trimming took 3 bases from V and 6 from J; bases not matched to a gene: 5. CDR3 region: CASSDPHRGEQYF. The CDR3 DNA reads as TGCGCCAGCAGTGACCCTCACAGGGGCGAGCAGTACTTC.

V gene TRBV5-4 combines with J gene TRBJ1-4; 9 bases match TRBD1. V was pared by 4 bases and J by 8 bases, with 12 bases of the junction left unmatched. Looked up from germline, CDR1 is SGHNT and CDR2 is YYREEE (reference sequence). The CDR3 is made up of 16 amino acids. Here the CDR3 DNA reads TGTGCCAGCAGCCGACGACAACAGGGGGCTGTCGAAAAACTGTTTTTT. Its protein is CASSRRQQGAVEKLFF.

The rearrangement uses TRBV13 and TRBJ1-6; 10 bases are a match to TRBD1. The V gene's germline CDR1 is PRHDT and CDR2 FYEKMQ (reference sequence). This CDR3 region has 16 residues. Trimming removed 7 bases from V and 7 bases from J; junction bases left unmatched: 10. The CDR3 region is CASNIGRGQGNSPLHF. Here the CDR3 DNA reads TGTGCCAGCAACATCGGGAGGGGACAGGGGAATTCACCCCTCCACTTT.

This clone was counted once. The J gene is TRBJ2-2, the V gene TRBV9; perhaps TRBD2 as D (5 bases). Trimming cost V 7 bases and J 0 bases, with 13 bases left between them. Germline V gene sequence: CDR1 SGDLS, CDR2 YYNGEE. The CDR3 runs 15 residues. This CDR3 reads CASSLGNTNTGELFF. The CDR3 nucleotides read TGTGCCAGCTCACTAGGGAATACGAACACCGGGGAGCTGTTTTTT.

V gene TRBV5-1 combines with J gene TRBJ2-1; D possibly corresponds to TRBD1 (6 bases). The V and J ends lost 4 bases and 7 bases respectively, with 18 bases between them. The CDR3 runs 15 residues. The germline V gene has CDR1 SGHRS and CDR2 YFSETQ. CDR3 amino acids: CASSPRTDPTNEQFF. In nucleotides, the CDR3 is TGCGCCAGCAGCCCGCGGACAGATCCTACGAATGAGCAGTTCTTC.

This chain connects TRBV28 to TRBJ2-7; TRBD2 matches 7 bases. CDR1 is MDHEN and CDR2 is SYDVKM in the germline V gene. This CDR3 is 15 amino acids long. The J segment lost 6 bases and the V segment lost 8 bases, leaving 16 bases of the junction unmatched. CDR3 nucleotide sequence: TGTGCCAGCCACATCGGGGCTAGCGGTTTTCGCGAGCAGTACTTC. The encoded protein is CASHIGASGFREQYF.

The rearrangement links TRBV10-1 to TRBJ1-1; a possible D gene is TRBD1 (6 bases). The V end was cut by 6 bases, the J end by 0 bases, with 8 bases between. This CDR3 has 13 amino acids. CDR1 is WNHNN and CDR2 is SYGVQD in the germline V gene (reference sequence). The DNA of the CDR3 is TGCGCCAGCAGACAGGGTTTGAACACTGAAGCTTTCTTT. Translating it yields CASRQGLNTEAFF.

This clone was picked up a small number of times. J is TRBJ2-2 and V is TRBV10-3, with unresolved D. This CDR3 is 16 amino acids long. Germline assignment: CDR1 ENHRY and CDR2 SYGVKD. V lost 3 bases and J lost 0, with 11 bases in between. The CDR3 DNA follows: TGTGCCATCAGTGACCCTAACTACGCGAACACCGGGGAGCTGTTTTTT. Amino acids: CAISDPNYANTGELFF.

The genes are TRBV7-6 and TRBJ1-1; D unresolved. Trimming removed 5 bases at V and 7 bases at J, with 14 bases between. CDR1 is SGHVS, CDR2 FNYEAQ, per germline. The CDR3 totals 13 residues. CDR3: CASSPGRSFEAFF. As DNA, the CDR3 is TGTGCCAGCAGCCCGGGAAGGAGCTTTGAAGCTTTCTTT.

CDR3 in amino acids: CASSLGQGQGYTF. For the CDR3, the DNA is TGTGCCAGCAGCTTAGGGCAGGGTCAAGGCTACACCTTC. The chain joins TRBV13 to TRBJ1-2, with a weak D call TRBD1 (5 bases). The CDR3 is 13 residues long. Germline-derived CDR1 and CDR2 are PRHDT and FYEKMQ (reference sequence). V dropped 0 bases and J dropped 8 bases, with 10 bases sitting between them.

The chain combines TRBV5-1 with TRBJ2-7; tentatively, D is TRBD1 (6 bases). In germline, CDR1 is SGHRS, CDR2 YFSETQ. Trimming cost V 4 bases and J 2 bases, with 31 bases left between them. CDR3 length: 20 residues. The CDR3: CASSPWFPAKTGTPTYEQYF. CDR3 sequence (DNA): TGCGCCAGCAGCCCATGGTTCCCCGCCAAAACCGGGACACCGACCTACGAGCAGTACTTC.

This chain uses TRBV5-1 with TRBJ1-1; 12 nucleotides align to TRBD1. The germline gives CDR1 SGHRS, CDR2 YFSETQ. V gave up 4 bases and J gave up 4 bases; unmatched junction bases: 11. The CDR3 is 17 amino acids. The CDR3 DNA sequence: TGCGCCAGCAGCGTACGAGGGGGACAGGGGGCGATCACTGAAGCTTTCTTT. Translating gives CASSVRGGQGAITEAFF.

J is TRBJ1-1 and V is TRBV11-3; D may be TRBD1 (6 bases). Germline loops: CDR1 SGHNT, CDR2 YENEEA. Trimming took off 5 bases at V and 1 base at J, with 14 bases between the two ends. The CDR3 loop spans 15 amino acids. The CDR3 sequence is CASSGTQVKNTEAFF. The CDR3 bases are TGTGCCAGCAGCGGGACACAGGTCAAGAACACTGAAGCTTTCTTT.

This chain connects TRBV19 to TRBJ2-1, with TRBD2 identical over 7 bases. The CDR3 spans 14 residues. The germline gives CDR1 LNHDA, CDR2 SQIVND (reference sequence). The ends lost 5 bases at V and 7 bases at J; junction bases unmatched: 8. CDR3 amino acids: CASSLLYSGNEQFF. The CDR3 bases are TGTGCCAGTAGTTTACTGTATAGCGGGAATGAGCAGTTCTTC.

This clone appeared a few times. The chain joins TRBV9 to TRBJ1-2; 8 bases line up with TRBD1. V lost 4 bases and J lost 9; bases outside the gene matches: 8. Germline V lookup: CDR1 SGDLS, CDR2 YYNGEE. CDR3 size: 13 residues. CDR3 coding DNA: TGTGCCAGCAGCCCTGGACAGGGTCAACGCTACACCTTC. It yields the protein CASSPGQGQRYTF.

The V gene is TRBV5-1, the J gene TRBJ2-5, with 7 bases matching TRBD1. The V segment lost 4 bases and the J segment 2 bases; nucleotides outside the gene matches: 11. Germline loops: CDR1 SGHRS, CDR2 YFSETQ. This CDR3 has 16 amino acids. The CDR3 DNA sequence: TGCGCCAGCAGCCTGAACCCCGGGACAGTGCAAGAGACCCAGTACTTC. It translates to CASSLNPGTVQETQYF.

This rearrangement joins TRBV6-6 to TRBJ2-3, with TRBD2 matching over 10 bases. Unmatched junction bases numbered 7, after V lost 10 bases and J lost 3 bases. This CDR3 region has 14 residues. Germline V gene lookup returns CDR1 MNHNY and CDR2 SVGAGI (reference sequence). The CDR3 is CATERGGWTDTQYF. The CDR3 coding sequence is TGTGCCACCGAGCGGGGGGGCTGGACAGATACGCAGTATTTT.

The chain employs TRBV6-5 and TRBJ2-6; TRBD1 agrees at 8 bases. V lost 4 bases, J lost 8 bases, and 7 bases stayed unmatched. The germline V gene encodes CDR1 MNHEY and CDR2 SVGAGI. This CDR3 spans 15 amino acids. The CDR3 nucleotides read TGTGCCAGCAGTTCCGGACAGGGTCGGACCAACGTCCTGACTTTC. It specifies CASSSGQGRTNVLTF.

The chain carries TRBV9 and TRBJ2-7, with 14 positions matching TRBD2. The CDR3 length is 16 residues. CDR1 is SGDLS and CDR2 is YYNGEE in the germline V gene. Trimming at V came to 0 bases and at J to 6 bases, leaving 5 bases not matched to a gene. CDR3 sequence (DNA): TGTGCCAGCAGCGTAGCTCCAGGACTAGCGGGGGGCGAGCAGTACTTC. It is translated as CASSVAPGLAGGEQYF.

The V call is TRBV7-2, the J call TRBJ2-1; 9 positions agree with TRBD2. The V segment lost 3 bases and the J segment 0 bases; nucleotides outside the gene matches: 0. Germline assignment: CDR1 SGHTA and CDR2 FQGNSA. The CDR3 contains 15 residues. The CDR3 loop is CASSFSGSSYNEQFF. The CDR3 DNA sequence: TGTGCCAGCAGCTTTAGCGGGAGCTCCTACAATGAGCAGTTCTTC.

In this sample, this clone turned up a few times. This chain links TRBV5-5 with TRBJ2-7; TRBD1 is a possible D gene (5 bases). CDR3 length: 15 residues. The germline V gene has CDR1 SGHKS and CDR2 YYEKEE (reference sequence). Between the trimmed V and J ends, which lost 4 bases and 6 bases, there was a span of 20 bases. The CDR3 region has the DNA TGTGCCAGCAGCCTCCCGGCGGCCAGGGCTACCGAGCAGTACTTC. Translated, it gives CASSLPAARATEQYF.

The V and J genes are TRBV4-3 and TRBJ1-3; 8 bases are shared with TRBD1. Trimming took 0 bases from V and 3 from J; bases not matched to a gene: 10. CDR3 length: 18 amino acids. Germline CDR1 and CDR2: LGHNA and YSLEER. The DNA of the CDR3 is TGCGCCAGCAGCCAAGAACTCGCACAGGGGGACGGTGGAAACACCATATATTTT. It is translated as CASSQELAQGDGGNTIYF.

The chain employs TRBV11-2 and TRBJ1-2; D ambiguous. The CDR3 extends over 19 amino acids. Trimming took off 1 base at V and 2 bases at J, with 23 bases between the two ends. Per germline, CDR1 SGHAT and CDR2 FQNNGV. The CDR3 DNA reads as TGTGCCAGCAGCTTAGTCGATCTTAGTGAGGATAATATAAACTATGGCTACACCTTC. It encodes CASSLVDLSEDNINYGYTF.

The chain has TRBV4-1 and TRBJ1-5, with 9 bases lining up with TRBD1. Germline values: CDR1 MGHRA, CDR2 YSYEKL. V was pared by 4 bases and J by 6 bases, with 4 bases of the junction left unmatched. This CDR3 region has 14 residues. CDR3 DNA sequence: TGCGCCAGCAGCCTGGGACAGGGAATTCAGCCCCAGCATTTT. Its protein is CASSLGQGIQPQHF.

The chain carries TRBV19 and TRBJ2-3; TRBD1 matches 8 bases. Trimming removed 4 bases from V and 4 bases from J; junction bases left unmatched: 7. Germline V gives CDR1 LNHDA, CDR2 SQIVND (reference sequence). This CDR3 region has 15 residues. The CDR3 is CASSTGGAWSDTQYF. In DNA form, the CDR3 reads TGTGCCAGTAGTACAGGGGGCGCTTGGTCAGATACGCAGTATTTT.

The chain combines TRBV7-9 with TRBJ1-5, with TRBD1 matching over 10 bases. Germline assignment: CDR1 SEHNR and CDR2 FQNEAQ (reference sequence). CDR3 size: 16 residues. The V and J ends lost 5 bases and 2 bases, in that order; junction bases with no gene match: 6. Here the CDR3 reads CASSPMTGGGNQPQHF. The DNA of the CDR3 is TGTGCCAGCAGCCCGATGACAGGGGGCGGCAATCAGCCCCAGCATTTT.

The V call is TRBV3-1 (or the pseudogene TRBV3-2), the J call TRBJ1-2; 10 bases are a match to TRBD1. V was pared by 4 bases and J by 3 bases, with 11 bases of the junction left unmatched. The CDR3 is made up of 17 amino acids. Germline assignment: CDR1 LGHDT and CDR2 YNNKEL (reference sequence). CDR3 sequence reads: CASSRGGGTGEDYGYTF. CDR3 coding DNA: TGTGCCAGCAGCCGCGGGGGAGGGACAGGGGAGGACTATGGCTACACCTTC.